These 15 T cell receptor beta chains were sequenced from one sample in a study of blood T cell repertoires in COVID-19. Clones were sequenced by immunoSEQ multiplex PCR, and TCRdb holds only the in-frame ones, with some missing. Among under 130,000 clones, 89% were seen once, and the ten largest hold 3.5% to 4%. Sequences were obtained from peripheral blood. Receptors originate from a woman aged 55-70 years with acute or convalescent COVID-19.

The rearrangement links TRBV27 to TRBJ1-5, with D possibly matching TRBD1 (6 bases). The CDR3 loop spans 14 amino acids. Germline V CDR1 and CDR2: MNHEY, SMNVEV (reference sequence). The V and J ends lost 8 bases and 2 bases respectively, with 13 bases between them. CDR3 sequence: CASSQGRGNQPQHF. As DNA, the CDR3 is TGTGCCAGCTCCCAGGGGAGGGGCAATCAGCCCCAGCATTTT.

This clone was detected only a few times. This rearrangement joins TRBV5-4 to TRBJ2-7, with 7 bases matching TRBD1. The V gene's germline CDR1 is SGHNT and CDR2 YYREEE (reference sequence). This CDR3 has 15 amino acids. V lost 4 bases to trimming and J lost 2 bases; unmatched junction nucleotides: 9. The DNA for the CDR3 is TGTGCCAGCAGCGCTCAGGCTCAGGGGGCCTACGAGCAGTACTTC. It is translated as CASSAQAQGAYEQYF.

V gene TRBV3-1 (or the pseudogene TRBV3-2) combines with J gene TRBJ2-7, with 8 bases lining up with TRBD1. The CDR3 covers 15 residues. Germline-derived CDR1 and CDR2 are LGHDT and YNNKEL (reference sequence). After removal of 1 base from V and 3 bases from J, the junction contained 5 bases not matched to a gene. CDR3 sequence reads: CASSQGGQGHYEQYF. The CDR3 DNA reads TGTGCCAGCAGCCAAGGAGGACAGGGCCACTACGAGCAGTACTTC.

The chain couples TRBV2 to TRBJ1-1, with unresolved D. The germline gives CDR1 SNHLY, CDR2 FYNNEI. The CDR3 is made up of 14 amino acids. V was clipped by 0 bases and J by 4 bases, with 9 bases between them. CDR3 residues: CASSEARDFTEAFF. The CDR3 nucleotides read TGTGCCAGCAGTGAAGCGAGAGACTTCACTGAAGCTTTCTTT. Combining the CDR3 with reference TRBV2 and TRBJ1-1 gives the whole variable domain EPEVTQTPSHQVTQMGQEVILRCVPISNHLYFYWYRQILGQKVEFLVSFYNNEISEKSEIFDDQFSVERPDGSNFTLKIRSTKLEDSAMYFCASSEARDFTEAFFGQGTRLTVV.

The genes are TRBV11-2 and TRBJ2-1; 13 bases line up with TRBD2. The CDR3 spans 15 residues. V lost 2 bases, J lost 12 bases, and 7 bases stayed unmatched. The germline gives CDR1 SGHAT, CDR2 FQNNGV. CDR3 residues: CASSLPGLAGRVQFF. In nucleotides, the CDR3 is TGTGCCAGCAGCTTACCGGGACTAGCGGGAAGGGTGCAGTTCTTC.

The rearrangement uses TRBV6-5 and TRBJ1-1; D remains unclear. The germline V gene has CDR1 MNHEY and CDR2 SVGAGI. V was shortened by 3 bases and J by 5 bases, with 13 bases between the two germline ends. The length of the CDR3 is 14 residues. The CDR3 DNA reads as TGTGCCAGCAGTTATTCGGGTAGAGGGACTGAAGCTTTCTTT. Amino acids: CASSYSGRGTEAFF.

The chain combines TRBV3-1 (or the pseudogene TRBV3-2) with TRBJ2-3, with a weak D call TRBD2 (6 bases). Germline CDR1 reads LGHDT; CDR2 reads YNNKEL (reference sequence). Between the trimmed V and J ends, which lost 2 bases and 0 bases, there was a span of 6 bases. CDR3 length: 14 amino acids. CDR3 amino acids: CASSQSGSTDTQYF. The CDR3 region has the DNA TGTGCCAGCAGCCAAAGCGGGAGCACAGATACGCAGTATTTT.

The J gene is TRBJ2-1, the V gene TRBV6-1, with a weak D call TRBD2 (6 bases). In germline, CDR1 is MNHNS, CDR2 SASEGT. Trimming cost V 1 base and J 6 bases, with 13 bases left between them. This CDR3 comprises 15 residues. CDR3 protein: CASSEEMTSGNEQFF. For the CDR3, the DNA is TGTGCCAGCAGTGAAGAGATGACTAGTGGCAATGAGCAGTTCTTC.

This clone has only one observation. The chain has TRBV19 and TRBJ1-4; D unclear. From germline, CDR1 is LNHDA and CDR2 SQIVND (reference sequence). This CDR3 is 12 amino acids long. Trimming cost V 7 bases and J 4 bases, with 7 bases left between them. The DNA for the CDR3 is TGTGCCAGTATTGGCCTTAATGAAAAACTGTTTTTT. Its translation is CASIGLNEKLFF.

The CDR3 sequence is CASSESGTSGSSSYEQYF. As DNA, the CDR3 is TGTGCCAGCAGTGAATCTGGGACTAGCGGGTCTAGCTCCTACGAGCAGTACTTC. The J gene is TRBJ2-7, the V gene TRBV25-1, with 12 bases fitting TRBD2. V lost 1 base, J lost 0 bases, and 7 bases stayed unmatched. Germline V CDR1 and CDR2: MGHDK, SYGVNS. This CDR3 contains 18 residues.

The J gene is TRBJ1-1, the V gene TRBV6-5; D gene uncertain. This CDR3 region has 15 residues. Trimming removed 2 bases from V and 1 base from J, with 11 bases in between. The germline V gene encodes CDR1 MNHEY and CDR2 SVGAGI. In DNA, the CDR3 is TGTGCCAGCAGTTACGGGTTCGGAGGGAACACTGAAGCTTTCTTT. As protein: CASSYGFGGNTEAFF.

The sample holds a few counts of this clone. The rearrangement joins TRBV27 to TRBJ1-2; 9 bases are shared with TRBD1. Germline V gene data show CDR1 as MNHEY and CDR2 as SMNVEV (reference sequence). The CDR3 sequence is 14 residues long. V was pared by 2 bases and J by 6 bases, with 4 bases of the junction left unmatched. CDR3 in DNA: TGTGCCAGCAGTTTAAGCGGACAGGGGAATGGCTACACCTTC. Translation gives CASSLSGQGNGYTF.

To note about this clone: Other DNA sequences of this sample code for an identical CDR3. V and J are TRBV11-2 and TRBJ2-3, with no clear D. The ends were cut back, 0 bases at V and 3 bases at J, with 4 bases in the middle. This CDR3 comprises 13 residues. CDR1 is SGHAT, CDR2 FQNNGV, per germline. The CDR3 nucleotides are TGTGCCAGCAGCTTAGAGCGTACAGATACGCAGTATTTT. It is translated as CASSLERTDTQYF. The whole variable domain, filled in from reference TRBV11-2 and TRBJ2-3, reads EAGVAQSPRYKIIEKRQSVAFWCNPISGHATLYWYQQILGQGPKLLIQFQNNGVVDDSQLPKDRFSAERLKGVDSTLKIQPAKLEDSAVYLCASSLERTDTQYFGPGTRLTVL.

The J gene is TRBJ2-1, the V gene TRBV5-1; TRBD2 aligns across 11 bases. From germline, CDR1 is SGHRS and CDR2 YFSETQ. Losses at the gene ends were 4 bases for V and 6 bases for J; bases not matched to a gene: 6. This CDR3 region has 15 residues. The CDR3 loop reads CASSPTGTSGNEQFF. CDR3 DNA: TGCGCCAGCAGCCCTACCGGGACTAGCGGCAATGAGCAGTTCTTC.

This chain links TRBV5-4 with TRBJ2-5; a weak D match, TRBD1 (5 bases). The germline gives CDR1 SGHNT, CDR2 YYREEE (reference sequence). The CDR3 is 13 amino acids. V was clipped by 4 bases and J by 0 bases, with 7 bases between them. The CDR3 DNA follows: TGTGCCAGCAGCCCGGACAACCAAGAGACCCAGTACTTC. Translating it yields CASSPDNQETQYF. Variable domain in full (rest from reference TRBV5-4 and TRBJ2-5): ETGVTQSPTHLIKTRGQQVTLRCSSQSGHNTVSWYQQALGQGPQFIFQYYREEENGRGNFPPRFSGLQFPNYSSELNVNALELDDSALYLCASSPDNQETQYFGPGTRLLVL.